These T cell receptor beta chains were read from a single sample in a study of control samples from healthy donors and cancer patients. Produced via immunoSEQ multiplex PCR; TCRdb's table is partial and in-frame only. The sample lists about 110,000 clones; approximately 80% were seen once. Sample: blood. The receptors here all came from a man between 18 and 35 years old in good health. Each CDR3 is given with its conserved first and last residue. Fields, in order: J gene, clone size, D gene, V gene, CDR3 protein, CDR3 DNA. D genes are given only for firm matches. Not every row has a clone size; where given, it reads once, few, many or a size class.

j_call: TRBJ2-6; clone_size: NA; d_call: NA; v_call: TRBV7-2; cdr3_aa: CASSSSGYASGANVLTF; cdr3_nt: TGTGCCAGCAGCTCCTCGGGCTATGCCTCTGGGGCCAACGTCCTGACTTTC
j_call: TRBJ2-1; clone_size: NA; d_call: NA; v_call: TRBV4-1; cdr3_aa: CASSQEEAPYNEQFF; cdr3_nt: TGCGCCAGCAGCCAAGAAGAGGCCCCCTACAATGAGCAGTTCTTC
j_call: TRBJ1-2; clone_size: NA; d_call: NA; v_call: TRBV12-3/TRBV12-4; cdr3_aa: CASSLASLGGYTF; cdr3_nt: TGTGCCAGCAGTTTAGCCAGCTTGGGGGGCTACACCTTC
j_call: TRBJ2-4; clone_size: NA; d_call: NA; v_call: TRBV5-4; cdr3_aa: CASSLRGGLGIQYF; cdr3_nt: TGTGCCAGCAGCCTCCGGGGCGGGTTGGGCATTCAGTACTTC
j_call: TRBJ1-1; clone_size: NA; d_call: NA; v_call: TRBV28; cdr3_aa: CASSRVTEAFF; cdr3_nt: TGTGCCAGCAGTCGGGTCACTGAAGCTTTCTTT
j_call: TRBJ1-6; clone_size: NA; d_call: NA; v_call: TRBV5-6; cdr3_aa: CASSLGGQLYNSPLHF; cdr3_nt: TGTGCCAGCAGCTTGGGCGGACAGCTCTATAATTCACCCCTCCACTTT
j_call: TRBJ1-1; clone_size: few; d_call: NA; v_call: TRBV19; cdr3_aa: CASKVGGRDFF; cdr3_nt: TGTGCCAGCAAAGTGGGGGGGAGGGATTTCTTT
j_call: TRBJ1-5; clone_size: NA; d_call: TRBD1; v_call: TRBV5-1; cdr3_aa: CASSPGQLDQPQHF; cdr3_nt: TGCGCCAGCAGCCCGGGACAGTTAGATCAGCCCCAGCATTTT
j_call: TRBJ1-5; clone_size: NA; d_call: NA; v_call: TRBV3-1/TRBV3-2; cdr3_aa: CASSPGAGLNQPQHF; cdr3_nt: TGTGCCAGCAGCCCCGGGGCCGGGCTCAATCAGCCCCAGCATTTT
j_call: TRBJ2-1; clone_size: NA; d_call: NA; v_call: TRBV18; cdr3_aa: CASSDQAVDNEQFF; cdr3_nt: TGTGCCAGCTCAGACCAGGCGGTAGACAATGAGCAGTTCTTC
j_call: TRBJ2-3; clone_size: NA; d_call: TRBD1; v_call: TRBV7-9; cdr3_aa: CASAGQGTDTQYF; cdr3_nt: TGTGCCAGCGCGGGACAGGGGACAGATACGCAGTATTTT
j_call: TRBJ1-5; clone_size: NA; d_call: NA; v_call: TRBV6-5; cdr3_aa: CASTRTASNQPQHF; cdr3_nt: TGTGCCAGCACTCGGACAGCCAGCAATCAGCCCCAGCATTTT
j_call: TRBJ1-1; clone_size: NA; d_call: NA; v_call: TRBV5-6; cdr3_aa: CASSLYLGRMNTEAFF; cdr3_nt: TGTGCCAGCAGCTTGTACCTCGGCAGAATGAACACTGAAGCTTTCTTT
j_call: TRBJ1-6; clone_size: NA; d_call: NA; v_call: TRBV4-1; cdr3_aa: CASSPSLGGYNSPLHF; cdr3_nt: TGCGCCAGCAGCCCATCCCTAGGGGGATATAATTCACCCCTCCACTTT
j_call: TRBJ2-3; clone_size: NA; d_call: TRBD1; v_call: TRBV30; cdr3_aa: CAWRTGMSTDTQYF; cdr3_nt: TGTGCCTGGAGGACAGGGATGAGCACAGATACGCAGTATTTT
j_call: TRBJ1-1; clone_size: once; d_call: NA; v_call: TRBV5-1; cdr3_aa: CASSWGVLNTEAFF; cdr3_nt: TGCGCCAGCAGCTGGGGGGTTTTGAACACTGAAGCTTTCTTT
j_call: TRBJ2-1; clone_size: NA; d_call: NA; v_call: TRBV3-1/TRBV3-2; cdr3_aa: CASSQAKLAHEQFF; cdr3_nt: TGTGCCAGCAGCCAGGCTAAACTGGCGCATGAGCAGTTCTTC
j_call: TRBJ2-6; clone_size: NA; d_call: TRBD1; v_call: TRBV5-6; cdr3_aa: CASSGDSPIAGANVLTF; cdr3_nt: TGTGCCAGCAGCGGGGACAGCCCCATAGCTGGGGCCAACGTCCTGACTTTC
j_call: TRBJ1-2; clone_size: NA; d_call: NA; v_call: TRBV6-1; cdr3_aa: CASSEPGYGYTF; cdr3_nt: TGTGCCAGCAGTGAACCAGGCTATGGCTACACCTTC
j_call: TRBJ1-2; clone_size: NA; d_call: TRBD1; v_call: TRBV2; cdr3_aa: CASSLTGTSSNYGYTF; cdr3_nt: TGTGCCAGCAGTTTGACAGGGACTTCTTCTAACTATGGCTACACCTTC
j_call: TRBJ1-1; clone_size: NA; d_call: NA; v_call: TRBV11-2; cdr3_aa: CASSPLPRGLGTEAFF; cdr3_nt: TGTGCCAGCAGCCCCCTGCCCAGGGGACTCGGCACTGAAGCTTTCTTT
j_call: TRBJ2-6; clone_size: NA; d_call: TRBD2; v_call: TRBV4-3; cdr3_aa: CASSPVPSGGSISGANVLTF; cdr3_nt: TGCGCCAGCAGCCCTGTACCTAGCGGGGGTTCTATCTCTGGGGCCAACGTCCTGACTTTC
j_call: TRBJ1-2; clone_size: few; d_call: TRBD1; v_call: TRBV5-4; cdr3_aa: CASSIQGNGYGYTF; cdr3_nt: TGTGCCAGCAGCATACAGGGGAACGGGTATGGCTACACCTTC
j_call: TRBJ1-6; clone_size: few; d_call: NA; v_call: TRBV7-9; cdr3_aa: CASSLVGQAYGNSPLHF; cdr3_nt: TGTGCCAGCAGCTTAGTAGGTCAGGCCTACGGTAATTCACCCCTCCACTTT
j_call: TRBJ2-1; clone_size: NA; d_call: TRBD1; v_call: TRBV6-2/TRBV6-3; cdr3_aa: CASSYRGPLYNEQFF; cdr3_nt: TGTGCCAGCAGTTACAGGGGGCCCCTCTACAATGAGCAGTTCTTC
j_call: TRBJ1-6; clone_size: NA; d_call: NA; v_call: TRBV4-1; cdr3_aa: CASSQGFGPADSPLHF; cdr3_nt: TGCGCCAGCAGCCAAGGCTTCGGGCCGGCGGATTCACCCCTCCACTTT
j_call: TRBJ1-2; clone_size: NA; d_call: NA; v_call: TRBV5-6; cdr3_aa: CASSPAGDYGYTF; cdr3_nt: TGTGCCAGCAGCCCGGCGGGGGACTATGGCTACACCTTC
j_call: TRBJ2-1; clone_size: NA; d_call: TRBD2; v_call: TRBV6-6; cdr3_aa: CASSPLAGAYNEQFF; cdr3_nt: TGTGCCAGCAGTCCGCTAGCGGGGGCTTACAATGAGCAGTTCTTC
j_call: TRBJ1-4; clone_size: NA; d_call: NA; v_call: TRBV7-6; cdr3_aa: CASSLVKGGTNEKLFF; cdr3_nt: TGTGCCAGCAGCTTAGTGAAGGGGGGGACTAATGAAAAACTGTTTTTT
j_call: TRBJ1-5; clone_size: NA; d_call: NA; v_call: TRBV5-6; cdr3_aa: CASSEGWGRNRQPQHF; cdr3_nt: TGTGCCAGCAGTGAGGGTTGGGGGCGAAATCGTCAGCCCCAGCATTTT